The 32 T cell receptor beta chains reported below all come from one sample, sequenced in a study of brain T cells in children with intractable seizures. Assay used: immunoSEQ multiplex PCR; TCRdb lists only in-frame clones, some missing. This sample yields 70,000 to 90,000 clones, of which about 93% are seen a single time; about 1.4% belongs to the top ten. The specimen comprised peripheral blood, sampled at surgery. The receptors shown here come from a boy less than two years old with tuberous sclerosis and intractable seizures.

V is TRBV7-8 and J is TRBJ2-7; 8 bases fit TRBD2. V dropped 2 bases and J dropped 5; count of bases not matched to a gene: 11. Germline lookup yields CDR1 SGHVS and CDR2 FQNEAQ. The CDR3 runs 16 residues. The CDR3 DNA reads TGTGCCAGCAGCTTAAAACGGGGGGGCCACATCAACGAGCAGTACTTC. Protein: CASSLKRGGHINEQYF.

CDR3 sequence reads: CASSLAVAQPQHF. The CDR3 coding sequence is TGTGCCAGCAGCTTAGCTGTAGCCCAGCCCCAGCATTTT. The chain joins TRBV11-2 to TRBJ1-5; D unresolved. V lost 1 base to trimming and J lost 7 bases, with 8 bases between them. Germline CDR1 SGHAT, CDR2 FQNNGV. The CDR3 sequence is 13 residues long.

The genes are TRBV28 and TRBJ1-1, with a possible D match to TRBD1 (5 bases). The CDR3 consists of 14 residues. V lost 7 bases and J lost 5, with 17 bases in between. Germline assignment: CDR1 MDHEN and CDR2 SYDVKM. Here the CDR3 reads CASTGGGKGTEAFF. CDR3 in DNA: TGTGCCAGCACAGGCGGTGGGAAGGGGACTGAAGCTTTCTTT.

The J gene is TRBJ2-1, the V gene TRBV29-1, with 8 bases lining up with TRBD1. The CDR3 covers 14 residues. V gave up 7 bases and J gave up 3 bases; unmatched junction bases: 8. The germline V gene encodes CDR1 SQVTM and CDR2 ANQGSEA. The CDR3 loop reads CSGGQGYNYNEQFF. CDR3 in DNA: TGCAGCGGAGGACAGGGCTACAACTACAATGAGCAGTTCTTC.

The genes are TRBV6-5 and TRBJ2-3; 11 nucleotides line up with TRBD2. CDR1 is MNHEY and CDR2 is SVGAGI in the germline V gene. The CDR3 is 12 amino acids. V shed 10 bases, J shed 9 bases, and the junction held 6 bases outside the gene matches. CDR3 region: CATETSGETQYF. The CDR3 nucleotides are TGTGCCACTGAGACTAGCGGGGAGACGCAGTATTTT.

The CDR3 nucleotides read TGTGCCAGCAGGCGACAGGGCAATCAGCCCCAGCATTTT. Protein: CASRRQGNQPQHF. The J gene is TRBJ1-5, the V gene TRBV21-1; no check of the table's D call, TRBD1, against the DNA was made. TRBV21-1 is noted as a pseudogene. This CDR3 comprises 13 residues.

As for this clone: The same CDR3 also results from other DNA sequences found in this sample. This chain connects TRBV4-1 to TRBJ2-3; D is unresolved. The V and J ends lost 4 bases and 0 bases respectively, with 5 bases between them. CDR3 length: 13 amino acids. The germline V gene encodes CDR1 MGHRA and CDR2 YSYEKL. Here the CDR3 DNA reads TGCGCCAGCAGCCTGACTAGCACAGATACGCAGTATTTT. Its translation is CASSLTSTDTQYF.

This chain links TRBV18 with TRBJ2-7; 10 bases map to TRBD2. J was trimmed by 5 bases and V by 3 bases; bases with no gene match: 1. Germline V CDR1 and CDR2: KGHSH, LQKENI. The CDR3 consists of 13 residues. The CDR3 sequence: CASSPSGGDEQYF. CDR3 sequence (DNA): TGTGCCAGCTCACCGAGCGGGGGGGACGAGCAGTACTTC. The whole variable domain, remainder taken from reference TRBV18 and TRBJ2-7, is NAGVMQNPRHLVRRRGQEARLRCSPMKGHSHVYWYRQLPEEGLKFMVYLQKENIIDESGMPKERFSAEFPKEGPSILRIQQVVRGDSAAYFCASSPSGGDEQYFGPGTRLTVT.

V gene TRBV6-1 combines with J gene TRBJ2-2, with D unclear. V was pared by 3 bases and J by 4 bases, with 15 bases between. CDR3 length equals 16 residues. The germline V gene encodes CDR1 MNHNS and CDR2 SASEGT. The CDR3 loop reads CASSEDGGGTTGELFF. CDR3 DNA sequence: TGTGCCAGCAGTGAGGACGGCGGCGGAACCACCGGGGAGCTGTTTTTT.

This sequence joins TRBV5-1 and TRBJ1-1, with a possible D match to TRBD1 (5 bases). The CDR3 extends over 13 amino acids. CDR1 SGHRS and CDR2 YFSETQ come from the germline V gene. Trimming pared 6 bases from V and 1 base from J, leaving 10 bases between. CDR3 loop: CASKGRENTEAFF. The CDR3 coding sequence is TGCGCCAGCAAGGGCAGGGAGAACACTGAAGCTTTCTTT.

The rearrangement uses TRBV3-1 (or the pseudogene TRBV3-2) and TRBJ2-3; D remains unclear. Per the germline V gene, CDR1 is LGHDT and CDR2 is YNNKEL (reference sequence). The CDR3 runs 13 residues. V gave up 4 bases and J gave up 0 bases, with 5 bases separating them. CDR3 DNA sequence: TGTGCCAGCAGCCGGGGAAGCACAGATACGCAGTATTTT. Translation: CASSRGSTDTQYF.

V is TRBV12-3 or TRBV12-4 and J is TRBJ1-2; the D gene is possibly TRBD1 (5 bases). With 6 bases removed from V and 4 bases from J, the gap between germline ends came to 12 bases. The length of the CDR3 is 13 residues. The chain's CDR3 is CASRQGAAYGYTF. CDR3 sequence (DNA): TGTGCCAGCAGGCAGGGTGCCGCCTATGGCTACACCTTC.

The chain uses TRBV20-1 and TRBJ2-7; D is uncertain. Germline-derived CDR1 and CDR2 are DFQATT and SNEGSKA (reference sequence). The CDR3 is 15 residues long. Trimming left V 3 bases short and J 3 bases short, with 18 bases between. The CDR3 region is CSASGAVASGYEQYF. CDR3 DNA: TGCAGTGCTAGTGGTGCGGTAGCCTCTGGCTACGAGCAGTACTTC.

This chain connects TRBV7-3 to TRBJ1-1; D unresolved. This CDR3 is 13 amino acids long. Trimming removed 2 bases at V and 1 base at J, with 5 bases between. From germline, CDR1 is SGHTA and CDR2 FQGTGA. The DNA for the CDR3 is TGTGCCAGCAGCTTAGCAGCGAACACTGAAGCTTTCTTT. Residues: CASSLAANTEAFF.

This rearrangement joins TRBV25-1 to TRBJ1-4; TRBD1 agrees at 10 bases. In germline, CDR1 is MGHDK, CDR2 SYGVNS. The length of the CDR3 is 18 residues. J lost 8 bases, V lost 5 bases, and 17 bases had no gene match. Here the CDR3 reads CASSLGKEGTGAREKLFF. The CDR3 DNA reads TGTGCCAGCAGTCTCGGAAAAGAAGGGACAGGGGCTAGGGAAAAACTGTTTTTT.

The V gene is TRBV3-1 (or the pseudogene TRBV3-2), the J gene TRBJ1-1; a possible D gene is TRBD1 (5 bases). Germline assignment: CDR1 LGHDT and CDR2 YNNKEL (reference sequence). CDR3 length: 15 amino acids. Trimming removed 1 base from V and 1 base from J, with 10 bases in between. CDR3 residues: CASSQVATANTEAFF. The CDR3 DNA reads as TGTGCCAGCAGCCAAGTTGCGACAGCGAACACTGAAGCTTTCTTT.

This rearrangement joins TRBV5-4 to TRBJ1-6; TRBD1 matches at 9 bases. Germline V lookup: CDR1 SGHNT, CDR2 YYREEE (reference sequence). The CDR3 sequence is 16 residues long. The V segment lost 3 bases and the J segment 9 bases; nucleotides outside the gene matches: 10. CDR3 DNA sequence: TGTGCCAGCAGCTCCTCAGCGGGACAGGGCTTTTCACCCCTCCACTTT. This translates into CASSSSAGQGFSPLHF.

The J gene is TRBJ2-1, the V gene TRBV5-1; no definite D call. This CDR3 has 14 residues. Germline CDR1 SGHRS, CDR2 YFSETQ. V lost 0 bases, J lost 8 bases, and 12 bases lay in between. For the CDR3, the DNA is TGCGCCAGCAGCTTGGGATCCGTGGGCGATGAGCAGTTCTTC. Translated, it gives CASSLGSVGDEQFF.

This clone occurred once. This CDR3 is CASSLQGWDKNIQYF. In DNA, the CDR3 is TGTGCCAGCAGCTTACAGGGGTGGGACAAAAACATTCAGTACTTC. J is TRBJ2-4 and V is TRBV5-6, with 7 bases identical to TRBD1. CDR3 length: 15 residues. J gave up 3 bases and V 2 bases, and 5 bases lay outside the gene matches. Germline values: CDR1 SGHDT, CDR2 YYEEEE.

This chain links TRBV6-5 with TRBJ2-7, with TRBD2 matching 7 bases. CDR3 length: 13 amino acids. CDR1 is MNHEY, CDR2 SVGAGI, per germline. J lost 2 bases, V lost 6 bases, and 4 bases had no gene match. Written as DNA, the CDR3 is TGTGCCAGCAGGGTTGGACTAGCCTACGAGCAGTACTTC. Protein product: CASRVGLAYEQYF.

The V gene is TRBV12-3 or TRBV12-4, the J gene TRBJ1-1; D call uncertain. CDR3 length: 11 amino acids. Trimming removed 3 bases at V and 11 bases at J, with 10 bases between. The CDR3 spells CASSFASRAFF. The CDR3 DNA reads TGTGCCAGCAGTTTCGCAAGTCGGGCTTTCTTT.

This clone has more than one count but fewer than ten. The chain employs TRBV7-3 and TRBJ1-1; D uncertain. The germline gives CDR1 SGHTA, CDR2 FQGTGA. Trimming pared 4 bases from V and 3 bases from J, leaving 12 bases between. This CDR3 contains 14 residues. The CDR3 coding sequence is TGTGCCAGCAGCTACTCGGGTTCTGACACTGAAGCTTTCTTT. Residues: CASSYSGSDTEAFF.

This clone appeared a single time. The V and J genes are TRBV19 and TRBJ2-7, with TRBD2 matching 8 bases. Germline values: CDR1 LNHDA, CDR2 SQIVND (reference sequence). The V and J ends lost 7 bases and 2 bases, in that order; junction bases with no gene match: 10. This CDR3 spans 15 amino acids. As DNA, the CDR3 is TGTGCCAGTACCGGGGGTGCCGGGGGGGCCTACGAGCAGTACTTC. Translation gives CASTGGAGGAYEQYF.

With regard to this clone: The same CDR3 can be traced to other DNA sequences in this sample. The chain is built from TRBV11-2 and TRBJ1-5; the D gene is possibly TRBD1 (5 bases). Per the germline V gene, CDR1 is SGHAT and CDR2 is FQNNGV. The ends were cut back, 4 bases at V and 1 base at J, with 11 bases in the middle. The length of the CDR3 is 15 residues. The CDR3 reads CASSSGPPSNQPQHF. The CDR3 nucleotides are TGTGCCAGCAGCTCGGGGCCGCCGAGCAATCAGCCCCAGCATTTT.

V gene TRBV3-1 (or the pseudogene TRBV3-2) combines with J gene TRBJ2-1, with 13 bases that match TRBD2. CDR3 size: 15 residues. V gave up 5 bases and J gave up 5 bases; unmatched junction bases: 3. CDR1 and CDR2 from the germline V gene are LGHDT and YNNKEL (reference sequence). The CDR3 coding sequence is TGTGCCAGCAGCTCGACTAGCGGGGGGAACAATGAGCAGTTCTTC. It specifies CASSSTSGGNNEQFF.

The rearrangement uses TRBV19 and TRBJ2-7; D is ambiguous. The V end was cut by 5 bases, the J end by 1 base, with 9 bases between. CDR1 and CDR2 (germline): LNHDA, SQIVND (reference sequence). The CDR3 sequence is 13 residues long. CDR3 bases: TGTGCCAGTAGTCCTTCCCCTTCCTACGAGCAGTACTTC. It specifies CASSPSPSYEQYF.

The J gene is TRBJ1-2, the V gene TRBV25-1, with D unresolved. Trimming pared 3 bases from V and 11 bases from J, leaving 16 bases between. The CDR3 loop spans 13 amino acids. The V gene's germline CDR1 is MGHDK and CDR2 SYGVNS. In DNA form, the CDR3 reads TGTGCCAGCAGTGAGGCCCCAGTAGGCTTTTACACCTTC. This gives the protein CASSEAPVGFYTF.

The chain combines TRBV7-2 with TRBJ2-6; D remains ambiguous. This CDR3 is built from 16 residues. The germline V gene has CDR1 SGHTA and CDR2 FQGNSA. V was pared by 2 bases and J by 4 bases, with 12 bases between. The CDR3 loop reads CASSLIRVLGANVLTF. The CDR3 DNA reads TGTGCCAGCAGCTTAATTCGGGTTCTGGGGGCCAACGTCCTGACTTTC.

This chain joins TRBV24-1 and TRBJ2-1, with TRBD2 matching over 11 bases. CDR3 size: 15 residues. V lost 9 bases, J lost 3 bases, and 6 bases stayed unmatched. Germline V gene sequence: CDR1 KGHDR, CDR2 SFDVKD. CDR3 in DNA: TGTGCCACCGCCCCCGGGACTAGCGGCTACAATGAGCAGTTCTTC. This gives the protein CATAPGTSGYNEQFF.

The chain uses TRBV2 and TRBJ2-2; 7 bases line up with TRBD1. Germline loops: CDR1 SNHLY, CDR2 FYNNEI. The length of the CDR3 is 13 residues. The trim removed 2 bases at V and 6 bases at J, leaving 0 bases unmatched. CDR3 in DNA: TGTGCCAGCAGTGAACAGGGGGCCGGGGAGCTGTTTTTT. Residues: CASSEQGAGELFF.

The chain links TRBV5-1 to TRBJ2-7, with no clear D. The CDR3 runs to 15 residues. Trimming shortened V by 0 bases and J by 0 bases, and 10 bases separated the two germline ends. Germline V gene lookup returns CDR1 SGHRS and CDR2 YFSETQ. As DNA, the CDR3 is TGCGCCAGCAGCTTGGGTGGCCTTAGCTCCTACGAGCAGTACTTC. Its protein is CASSLGGLSSYEQYF.

The count of this clone is one. The chain uses TRBV18 and TRBJ1-1; no reliable D call. Germline V gives CDR1 KGHSH, CDR2 LQKENI. Deletions cut 5 bases from V and 1 base from J, with 14 bases between. The CDR3 spans 15 residues. The CDR3 DNA follows: TGTGCCAGCTCAGCGAAAGCGGGCTCGAACACTGAAGCTTTCTTT. Amino acid sequence: CASSAKAGSNTEAFF.